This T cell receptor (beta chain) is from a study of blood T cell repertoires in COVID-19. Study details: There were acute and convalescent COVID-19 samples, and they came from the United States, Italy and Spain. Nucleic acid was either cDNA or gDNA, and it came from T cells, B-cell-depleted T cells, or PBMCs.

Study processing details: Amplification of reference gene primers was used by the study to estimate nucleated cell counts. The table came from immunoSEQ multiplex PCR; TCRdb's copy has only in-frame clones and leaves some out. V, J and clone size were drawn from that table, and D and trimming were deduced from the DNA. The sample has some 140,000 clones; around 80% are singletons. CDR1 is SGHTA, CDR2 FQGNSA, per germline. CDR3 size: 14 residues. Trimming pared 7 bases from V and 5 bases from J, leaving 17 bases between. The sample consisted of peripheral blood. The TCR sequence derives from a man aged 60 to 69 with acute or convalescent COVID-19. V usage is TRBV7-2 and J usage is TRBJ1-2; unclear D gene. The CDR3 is CASTPVSRHYGYTF. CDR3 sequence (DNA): TGTGCCAGCACCCCCGTGAGCAGACATTATGGCTACACCTTC.